This TCR beta chain was recovered during a study of spatial heterogeneity in lung cancer. The time point was: sample taken at primary tumor resection. Unsorted samples of tumor, nontumor lung or frozen PBMC had their whole RNA sequenced. In this sample, this clonotype turned up a few times. TCRdb recomputed calls from the 5' RACE reads with MiXCR, one row per CDR3 protein. The sample holds some 83,000 distinct CDR3 sequences, 15% to 25% seen once. Trimming left V 5 bases short and J 5 bases short, with 16 bases between. This CDR3 has 14 amino acids. Germline CDR1 is SEHNR and CDR2 is FQNEAQ (reference sequence).

The V and J genes are TRBV7-9 and TRBJ2-7; D is ambiguous. The sequence was collected from a male donor with early-stage non-small cell lung cancer. The sequenced sample was PBMCs, obtained at surgery. CDR3 residues: CASSPDVSPHEQYF. CDR3 DNA: TGTGCCAGCAGCCCGGACGTTTCCCCCCACGAGCAGTACTTC.